What follows are 25 T cell receptor beta chains derived from one specimen sequenced in a study of technical replicates of blood from several donors. The repertoire was sequenced with immunoSEQ multiplex PCR; TCRdb's copy has only in-frame clones and lacks some. The sample consists of over 90,000 clones, about 96% of them appearing once. Sequencing input: T cells isolated from PBMCs. The receptors come from a human donor in good health.

This chain connects TRBV27 to TRBJ2-3; D may be TRBD1 or TRBD2 (9 bases each). Trimming cost V 8 bases and J 4 bases, with 34 bases left between them. CDR1 and CDR2 from the germline V gene are MNHEY and SMNVEV (reference sequence). CDR3 size: 20 residues. The CDR3 here is CASRSSHRGLKTSGADTQYF. CDR3 DNA: TGTGCCAGCCGAAGCTCCCACAGGGGGCTCAAGACTAGCGGAGCAGATACGCAGTATTTT.

The V call is TRBV9, the J call TRBJ2-5, with D hard to call. CDR1 SGDLS and CDR2 YYNGEE come from the germline V gene. V shed 4 bases and J shed 2 bases, with 9 bases lying between them. The CDR3 has 13 amino acids. CDR3 amino acids: CASSPGSQETQYF. In nucleotides, the CDR3 is TGTGCCAGCAGCCCCGGGTCGCAAGAGACCCAGTACTTC.

The genes are TRBV6-6 and TRBJ2-7, with D possibly matching TRBD2 (5 bases). Germline assignment: CDR1 MNHNY and CDR2 SVGAGI (reference sequence). The CDR3 is made up of 14 amino acids. V gave up 7 bases and J gave up 0 bases, with 13 bases separating them. In DNA form, the CDR3 reads TGTGCCAGCAAGGGTAGCGCTATCTCCTACGAGCAGTACTTC. This sequence encodes CASKGSAISYEQYF.

This chain links TRBV30 with TRBJ1-2; TRBD1 matches 8 bases. V lost 2 bases and J lost 5; bases outside the gene matches: 10. This CDR3 spans 15 amino acids. Germline V lookup: CDR1 GTSNPN, CDR2 SVGIG (reference sequence). Here the CDR3 reads CAWSISGGSAYGYTF. CDR3 sequence (DNA): TGTGCCTGGAGTATTTCAGGGGGCTCGGCATATGGCTACACCTTC.

The chain recombines TRBV27 with TRBJ2-1; 10 nucleotides agree with TRBD2. The CDR3 runs to 15 residues. J lost 8 bases, V lost 5 bases, and 9 bases had no gene match. CDR1 and CDR2 (germline): MNHEY, SMNVEV (reference sequence). The CDR3 here is CASSDASGSGDEQFF. CDR3 sequence (DNA): TGTGCCAGCAGTGATGCTAGCGGGAGTGGGGATGAGCAGTTCTTC.

The V gene is TRBV9, the J gene TRBJ2-3; 9 positions agree with TRBD2. With V trimmed by 0 bases and J by 5 bases, 10 bases remained unmatched. CDR1 and CDR2 from the germline V gene are SGDLS and YYNGEE. CDR3 size: 17 residues. In nucleotides, the CDR3 is TGTGCCAGCAGCGTAGGGGGACTAGCAGCCGTGAGAGATACGCAGTATTTT. Encoded protein: CASSVGGLAAVRDTQYF.

The rearrangement uses TRBV6-5 and TRBJ2-3; 14 nucleotides align to TRBD2. Germline-derived CDR1 and CDR2 are MNHEY and SVGAGI. CDR3 size: 16 residues. After removal of 2 bases from V and 4 bases from J, the junction contained 2 bases not matched to a gene. CDR3 amino acids: CASSYPTSGGADTQYF. CDR3 bases: TGTGCCAGCAGTTACCCGACTAGCGGGGGGGCAGATACGCAGTATTTT.

The chain employs TRBV27 and TRBJ1-5; unclear D gene. Germline values: CDR1 MNHEY, CDR2 SMNVEV (reference sequence). V was pared by 0 bases and J by 5 bases, with 5 bases between. The CDR3 loop spans 13 amino acids. DNA of the CDR3: TGTGCCAGCAGTTTATCGAGTTATCAGCCCCAGCATTTT. As protein: CASSLSSYQPQHF.

The V call is TRBV19, the J call TRBJ2-1, with D hard to call. This CDR3 is built from 15 residues. V was shortened by 5 bases and J by 3 bases, with 14 bases between the two germline ends. Germline loops: CDR1 LNHDA, CDR2 SQIVND (reference sequence). The CDR3 nucleotides are TGTGCCAGTAGTTACCCAGGCAAGCACTACAATGAGCAGTTCTTC. It specifies CASSYPGKHYNEQFF.

For the CDR3, the DNA is TGCGCCAGCAGCTTACGGGACTCGAGCACAGATACGCAGTATTTT. This translates into CASSLRDSSTDTQYF. This chain links TRBV5-1 with TRBJ2-3; tentative D call: TRBD2 (6 bases). Trimming stripped 2 bases from V and 0 bases from J, with 10 bases between. The germline CDR1 and CDR2 sequences are SGHRS and YFSETQ. CDR3 length: 15 amino acids.

The CDR3 region has the DNA TGTGCCAGCAGCTTATCATTTGCGGGAGCCTCCTACAATGAGCAGTTCTTC. Its translation is CASSLSFAGASYNEQFF. V gene TRBV7-8 combines with J gene TRBJ2-1, with 7 bases identical to TRBD2. V was pared by 2 bases and J by 0 bases, with 7 bases of the junction left unmatched. CDR1 and CDR2 from the germline V gene are SGHVS and FQNEAQ. The CDR3 is made up of 17 amino acids.

This clone came up once. The chain is built from TRBV5-1 and TRBJ1-4, with 11 bases identical to TRBD1. CDR1 is SGHRS and CDR2 is YFSETQ in the germline V gene. The junction had 2 bases not matched to a gene; V was cut back by 4 bases and J by 3 bases. The CDR3 spans 15 residues. CDR3 coding DNA: TGCGCCAGCAGCGGGGGACAGGGGGCTAATGAAAAACTGTTTTTT. This codes for CASSGGQGANEKLFF.

The rearrangement links TRBV4-1 to TRBJ2-5; possible D gene TRBD2, 6 bases. The CDR3 length is 17 residues. Germline V gives CDR1 MGHRA, CDR2 YSYEKL. V was shortened by 3 bases and J by 9 bases, with 26 bases between the two germline ends. CDR3 protein: CASSQDLPSSPRRAQYF. The CDR3 region has the DNA TGCGCCAGCAGCCAGGACTTACCCTCAAGCCCCAGGAGGGCCCAGTACTTC.

The chain is built from TRBV11-3 and TRBJ2-7; 9 nucleotides match TRBD1. This CDR3 spans 13 amino acids. The V gene's germline CDR1 is SGHNT and CDR2 YENEEA. Trimming removed 5 bases from V and 4 bases from J; junction bases left unmatched: 3. Here the CDR3 DNA reads TGTGCCAGCAGCATTGGACAGGGGTACGAGCAGTACTTC. Translation gives CASSIGQGYEQYF.

The rearrangement uses TRBV14 and TRBJ2-7; D not resolved. CDR1 SGHDN and CDR2 FVKESK come from the germline V gene. The V gene lost 0 bases and the J gene lost 0 bases, with 3 bases spanning the gap. CDR3 length: 13 residues. The DNA of the CDR3 is TGTGCCAGCAGCCAAGATCGCTCCTACGAGCAGTACTTC. This codes for CASSQDRSYEQYF.

The genes are TRBV6-5 and TRBJ1-2; TRBD1 might be the D (6 bases). Trimming stripped 2 bases from V and 3 bases from J, with 13 bases between. Germline loops: CDR1 MNHEY, CDR2 SVGAGI. The CDR3 is 15 residues long. The CDR3 protein is CASSYDLQGDYGYTF. DNA for the CDR3: TGTGCCAGCAGTTACGATCTACAGGGTGACTATGGCTACACCTTC.

This clone was counted once. The V call is TRBV5-1, the J call TRBJ2-5; D is uncertain. CDR3 size: 18 residues. The germline V and J ends were trimmed by 0 bases and 2 bases, with 20 bases remaining between them. From germline, CDR1 is SGHRS and CDR2 YFSETQ. CDR3 DNA: TGCGCCAGCAGCTTGGTAGGCCAGGCCGCAGCCCATCAAGAGACCCAGTACTTC. It yields the protein CASSLVGQAAAHQETQYF.

The chain combines TRBV28 with TRBJ2-1, with a tentative D call TRBD2 (5 bases). The CDR3 is 15 residues long. Between the trimmed V and J ends, which lost 6 bases and 5 bases, there was a span of 17 bases. The V gene's germline CDR1 is MDHEN and CDR2 SYDVKM. For the CDR3, the DNA is TGTGCCAGCAGCTGGACTGTATTCAATAACAATGAGCAGTTCTTC. Translating gives CASSWTVFNNNEQFF.

The CDR3 spells CASSQDILSGFDEQYF. The CDR3 region has the DNA TGTGCCAGCAGCCAAGATATTTTGTCAGGGTTCGACGAGCAGTACTTC. This chain joins TRBV14 and TRBJ2-7; D might be TRBD1 (5 bases). V lost 0 bases, J lost 5 bases, and 17 bases lay in between. This CDR3 has 16 amino acids. The germline gives CDR1 SGHDN, CDR2 FVKESK.

The CDR3 protein is CASSLGRTADEQFF. Here the CDR3 DNA reads TGTGCCAGCAGCCTCGGACGGACAGCGGATGAGCAGTTCTTC. The chain links TRBV7-8 to TRBJ2-1; D possibly corresponds to TRBD1 (6 bases). The CDR3 is 14 amino acids. Germline values: CDR1 SGHVS, CDR2 FQNEAQ. V gave up 5 bases and J gave up 8 bases, with 16 bases separating them.

This sequence joins TRBV6-1 and TRBJ1-4; 8 bases align to TRBD1. The CDR3 runs to 17 residues. The germline V gene has CDR1 MNHNS and CDR2 SASEGT. V trimming: 3 bases; J trimming: 0 bases; junction bases outside the gene matches: 6. CDR3 sequence (DNA): TGTGCCAGCAGTGATCCGGACAGGGTTGCAACTAATGAAAAACTGTTTTTT. Protein: CASSDPDRVATNEKLFF.

The chain has TRBV6-1 and TRBJ1-4; TRBD1 matches at 7 bases. Trimming took 6 bases from V and 5 from J; bases not matched to a gene: 3. Germline CDR1 and CDR2: MNHNS and SASEGT. This CDR3 region has 13 residues. CDR3 in DNA: TGTGCCAGCAGAGGGACAGCAAATGAAAAACTGTTTTTT. Its protein product is CASRGTANEKLFF.

J is TRBJ1-5 and V is TRBV14; D possibly corresponds to TRBD1 (5 bases). Trimming removed 1 base from V and 0 bases from J, with 10 bases in between. Germline V gene data show CDR1 as SGHDN and CDR2 as FVKESK. The CDR3 runs to 16 residues. In nucleotides, the CDR3 is TGTGCCAGCAGCCAAGGGGGCGTCTATAGCAATCAGCCCCAGCATTTT. It yields the protein CASSQGGVYSNQPQHF.

The chain uses TRBV5-4 and TRBJ1-2, with D possibly TRBD1 on 6 matching bases. The CDR3 spans 15 residues. V dropped 4 bases and J dropped 5 bases, with 18 bases sitting between them. CDR1 is SGHNT, CDR2 YYREEE, per germline (reference sequence). This CDR3 is CASSGGGQGVYGYTF. CDR3 coding DNA: TGTGCCAGCAGCGGGGGGGGGCAGGGCGTGTATGGCTACACCTTC.

J is TRBJ1-5 and V is TRBV2; D might be TRBD1 (5 bases). V was cut by 8 bases and J by 4 bases, with 15 bases left in between. CDR1 is SNHLY and CDR2 is FYNNEI in the germline V gene. The CDR3 covers 14 residues. The CDR3 nucleotides are TGTGCCAGCGGGGCCCTCTCCACAAATCAGCCCCAGCATTTT. It encodes CASGALSTNQPQHF.